Below, 27 T cell receptor beta chains from the same sample are listed, as sequenced in a study of T cell responses to AZD1222 COVID-19 vaccine. This table comes from immunoSEQ multiplex PCR, and its TCRdb copy is limited to in-frame clones, with some not included. The sample comprises under 80,000 clones, roughly 80% of which are singletons, and around 20% rests with the top ten. The sample consisted of peripheral blood, taken on day 0 of AZD1222 vaccination. The receptor source for this set is an adult in good health.

The chain employs TRBV19 and TRBJ1-5, with 8 positions matching TRBD1. Per germline, CDR1 LNHDA and CDR2 SQIVND (reference sequence). After removal of 5 bases from V and 2 bases from J, the junction contained 5 bases not matched to a gene. This CDR3 is 15 amino acids long. DNA for the CDR3: TGTGCCAGTAGTCGACGGACAGGGCGCAATCAGCCCCAGCATTTT. Amino acids: CASSRRTGRNQPQHF.

The rearrangement links TRBV6-1 to TRBJ2-3; D perhaps matches TRBD2 (6 bases). Trimming took 2 bases from V and 5 from J, leaving 17 bases between them. CDR3 size: 16 residues. CDR1 MNHNS and CDR2 SASEGT come from the germline V gene. The CDR3 nucleotides read TGTGCCAGCAGTGAAACCTTCACCGGGACTGGAGATACGCAGTATTTT. Amino acid sequence: CASSETFTGTGDTQYF.

The J gene is TRBJ1-2, the V gene TRBV6-6, with 9 bases identical to TRBD1. There are 15 residues in the CDR3. The V and J ends lost 5 bases and 2 bases, in that order; junction bases with no gene match: 6. The germline V gene encodes CDR1 MNHNY and CDR2 SVGAGI (reference sequence). CDR3 sequence: CASSTTGTGNYGYTF. The CDR3 nucleotides are TGTGCCAGCAGTACGACCGGGACAGGGAACTATGGCTACACCTTC.

This clone was found once. CDR3 DNA: TGTGCTAGTGGTTCCGGACTAGCGGGGGGCCAGCACGAGCAGTACTTC. Amino acids: CASGSGLAGGQHEQYF. The V call is TRBV12-5, the J call TRBJ2-7; 14 bases map to TRBD2. Looked up from germline, CDR1 is LGHNT and CDR2 is FRNRAP. The V segment lost 4 bases and the J segment 5 bases; nucleotides outside the gene matches: 7. This CDR3 is 16 amino acids long.

J is TRBJ1-6 and V is TRBV9, with a weak D call TRBD1 (5 bases). The CDR3 loop spans 14 amino acids. Germline lookup yields CDR1 SGDLS and CDR2 YYNGEE. Trimming removed 0 bases from V and 6 bases from J, with 7 bases in between. CDR3 in amino acids: CASSVGQPNSPLHF. CDR3 nucleotide sequence: TGTGCCAGCAGCGTAGGACAGCCTAATTCACCCCTCCACTTT. Combining the CDR3 with reference TRBV9 and TRBJ1-6 gives the whole variable domain DSGVTQTPKHLITATGQRVTLRCSPRSGDLSVYWYQQSLDQGLQFLIQYYNGEERAKGNILERFSAQQFPDLHSELNLSSLELGDSALYFCASSVGQPNSPLHFGNGTRLTVT.

V gene TRBV5-6 combines with J gene TRBJ1-2, with D perhaps matching TRBD1 (5 bases). Trimming left V 4 bases short and J 3 bases short, with 7 bases between. There are 12 residues in the CDR3. Germline V gene lookup returns CDR1 SGHDT and CDR2 YYEEEE. The CDR3 protein is CASSQGDYGYTF. DNA of the CDR3: TGTGCCAGCAGCCAGGGAGACTATGGCTACACCTTC.

CDR3 residues: CASSADSNSPLHF. The CDR3 bases are TGTGCCAGCAGTGCAGACAGTAATTCACCCCTCCACTTT. The chain recombines TRBV25-1 with TRBJ1-6, with D possibly being TRBD1 (5 bases). The CDR3 totals 13 residues. Germline CDR1 is MGHDK and CDR2 is SYGVNS. V lost 4 bases to trimming and J lost 6 bases, with 7 bases between them.

This chain joins TRBV7-2 and TRBJ2-3, with 8 bases lining up with TRBD2. CDR3 length equals 16 residues. J lost 4 bases, V lost 1 base, and 7 bases had no gene match. Per germline, CDR1 SGHTA and CDR2 FQGNSA. The CDR3 sequence is CASSLGGGRKPDTQYF. Here the CDR3 DNA reads TGTGCCAGCAGCTTAGGAGGCGGGAGGAAGCCAGATACGCAGTATTTT.

The CDR3 nucleotides read TGCGCCAGCATGTGGACAGATAGCGGCAATCAGCCCCAGCATTTT. The encoded protein is CASMWTDSGNQPQHF. V gene TRBV4-1 combines with J gene TRBJ1-5, with TRBD1 as a possible D gene (6 bases). The CDR3 sequence is 15 residues long. CDR1 and CDR2 (germline): MGHRA, YSYEKL. Deletions cut 7 bases from V and 2 bases from J, with 15 bases between.

The chain combines TRBV5-1 with TRBJ1-3; D perhaps matches TRBD1 (6 bases). V was trimmed by 4 bases and J by 6 bases, leaving 17 bases between them. This CDR3 contains 15 residues. Germline CDR1 SGHRS, CDR2 YFSETQ. The CDR3 loop reads CASSLRPGAENTIYF. The CDR3 DNA sequence: TGCGCCAGCAGCCTGAGACCGGGGGCTGAAAACACCATATATTTT.

The chain uses TRBV5-5 and TRBJ1-1, with D uncertain. Deletions cut 4 bases from V and 1 base from J, with 11 bases between. The CDR3 extends over 14 amino acids. Germline V CDR1 and CDR2: SGHKS, YYEKEE (reference sequence). In DNA, the CDR3 is TGTGCCAGCAGCCCGCTGGGCAGGAACACTGAAGCTTTCTTT. Residues: CASSPLGRNTEAFF.

The rearrangement joins TRBV27 to TRBJ2-3, with 9 positions matching TRBD2. The length of the CDR3 is 17 residues. Per the germline V gene, CDR1 is MNHEY and CDR2 is SMNVEV (reference sequence). The J segment lost 0 bases and the V segment lost 3 bases, leaving 7 bases of the junction unmatched. The CDR3 loop reads CASSLRASGTSTDTQYF. The CDR3 DNA follows: TGTGCCAGCAGTTTGAGGGCTAGCGGGACGAGCACAGATACGCAGTATTTT.

The J gene is TRBJ2-1, the V gene TRBV7-9, with 8 positions matching TRBD1. Per the germline V gene, CDR1 is SEHNR and CDR2 is FQNEAQ (reference sequence). The J segment lost 1 base and the V segment lost 5 bases, leaving 4 bases of the junction unmatched. This CDR3 spans 15 amino acids. CDR3 loop: CASSRRGLSYNEQFF. The CDR3, as DNA: TGTGCCAGCAGCCGCAGGGGGCTGTCCTACAATGAGCAGTTCTTC.

This clone was seen only a few times. The chain is built from TRBV7-2 and TRBJ2-7, with 10 bases fitting TRBD2. Germline V gene lookup returns CDR1 SGHTA and CDR2 FQGNSA. V lost 1 base and J lost 3; bases outside the gene matches: 12. This CDR3 is 18 amino acids long. The CDR3 here is CASSLERASGRLGYEQYF. In nucleotides, the CDR3 is TGTGCCAGCAGCTTAGAGAGGGCTAGCGGGAGACTGGGCTACGAGCAGTACTTC.

The rearrangement links TRBV28 to TRBJ1-6; D unresolved. V was trimmed by 5 bases and J by 9 bases, leaving 17 bases between them. The length of the CDR3 is 15 residues. CDR1 and CDR2 from the germline V gene are MDHEN and SYDVKM. The CDR3 coding sequence is TGTGCCAGCAGTCCCCCTAAGGGCTTAGGTTCACCCCTCCACTTT. The encoded protein is CASSPPKGLGSPLHF.

The CDR3 region has the DNA TGTGCCACCAGCAGAGGGGACAGGGGGCTCTATGGCTACACCTTC. Translated, it gives CATSRGDRGLYGYTF. V and J are TRBV15 and TRBJ1-2; 12 nucleotides agree with TRBD1. V lost 1 base, J lost 4 bases, and 1 base stayed unmatched. The CDR3 runs to 15 residues. Germline lookup yields CDR1 LNHNV and CDR2 YYDKDF (reference sequence). Drawing the rest from reference TRBV15 and TRBJ1-2, the complete variable domain is DAMVIQNPRYQVTQFGKPVTLSCSQTLNHNVMYWYQQKSSQAPKLLFHYYDKDFNNEADTPDNFQSRRPNTSFCFLDIRSPGLGDTAMYLCATSRGDRGLYGYTFGSGTRLTVV.

This clone was seen a few times. The chain uses TRBV6-5 and TRBJ1-4, with D perhaps TRBD1 (5 bases). Germline CDR1 reads MNHEY; CDR2 reads SVGAGI. V dropped 0 bases and J dropped 10 bases, with 15 bases sitting between them. The CDR3 consists of 15 residues. This CDR3 reads CASSYSGASSGKLFF. The CDR3 DNA is TGTGCCAGCAGTTACTCTGGGGCTTCAAGTGGAAAACTGTTTTTT.

The CDR3 bases are TGCGCCAGCAGCCAAGTAGCGGCAGGCGCCTATGGCTACACCTTC. It is translated as CASSQVAAGAYGYTF. The chain carries TRBV4-3 and TRBJ1-2, with D unclear. This CDR3 is built from 15 residues. The ends were cut back, 1 base at V and 4 bases at J, with 13 bases in the middle. CDR1 and CDR2 (germline): LGHNA, YSLEER.

A note on this clone: At one of its ends the junction is not consistent with the germline gene, which may arise from a read error. The V gene is TRBV7-8, the J gene TRBJ2-7, with TRBD1 matching over 7 bases. This CDR3 has 12 amino acids. Germline-derived CDR1 and CDR2 are SGHVS and FQNEAQ. This CDR3 reads CASSFHGQALVF. CDR3 sequence (DNA): TGTGCCAGCAGCTTTCATGGACAGGCCCTTGTCTTC.

V usage is TRBV6-5 and J usage is TRBJ1-6; D gene ambiguous. The CDR3 is 14 amino acids. Germline V gene sequence: CDR1 MNHEY, CDR2 SVGAGI. V was clipped by 6 bases and J by 6 bases, with 12 bases between them. CDR3 DNA: TGTGCCAGCAGGTTTGGACGGACTAATTCACCCCTCCACTTT. This sequence encodes CASRFGRTNSPLHF.

This clone was seen only once. This chain joins TRBV28 and TRBJ1-2; 9 bases match TRBD1. The CDR3 covers 15 residues. V trimming: 6 bases; J trimming: 7 bases; junction bases outside the gene matches: 12. Per the germline V gene, CDR1 is MDHEN and CDR2 is SYDVKM. DNA of the CDR3: TGTGCCAGCAGCTCCGGGACAGGGATTCTATCTGGCTACACCTTC. This translates into CASSSGTGILSGYTF.

The chain carries TRBV29-1 and TRBJ1-5, with D tentatively TRBD1 (6 bases). Germline V gene sequence: CDR1 SQVTM, CDR2 ANQGSEA. This CDR3 contains 12 residues. V lost 4 bases to trimming and J lost 3 bases, with 7 bases between them. The CDR3: CSVGDNNQPQHF. CDR3 nucleotide sequence: TGCAGCGTTGGGGACAACAATCAGCCCCAGCATTTT. The full variable domain, completed using reference TRBV29-1 and TRBJ1-5, is SAVISQKPSRDICQRGTSLTIQCQVDSQVTMMFWYRQQPGQSLTLIATANQGSEATYESGFVIDKFPISRPNLTFSTLTVSNMSPEDSSIYLCSVGDNNQPQHFGDGTRLSIL.

This chain joins TRBV24-1 and TRBJ2-3; D perhaps matches TRBD1 (5 bases). The CDR3 is 14 residues long. V shed 6 bases and J shed 3 bases, with 12 bases lying between them. Germline CDR1 is KGHDR and CDR2 is SFDVKD. Written as DNA, the CDR3 is TGTGCCACCAGTCAGGACATTGGGACAGATACGCAGTATTTT. Translation gives CATSQDIGTDTQYF.

J is TRBJ1-2 and V is TRBV4-3; 10 bases align to TRBD1. With V trimmed by 6 bases and J by 6 bases, 7 bases remained unmatched. CDR3 length: 14 amino acids. The germline V gene encodes CDR1 LGHNA and CDR2 YSLEER. The CDR3 nucleotides are TGCGCCAGCAGTAGGGGGGACAGGGGAAATGGCTACACCTTC. Translating gives CASSRGDRGNGYTF.

V gene TRBV3-1 (or the pseudogene TRBV3-2) combines with J gene TRBJ2-1; 10 nucleotides align to TRBD2. Trimming cost V 0 bases and J 0 bases; bases outside gene matches: 8. The CDR3 covers 19 residues. Germline CDR1 reads LGHDT; CDR2 reads YNNKEL (reference sequence). CDR3: CASSQDQAASGSSYNEQFF. In nucleotides, the CDR3 is TGTGCCAGCAGCCAAGATCAGGCAGCTAGCGGGAGCTCCTACAATGAGCAGTTCTTC.

The chain carries TRBV28 and TRBJ1-6; 7 positions match TRBD1. This CDR3 spans 15 amino acids. V trimming: 6 bases; J trimming: 10 bases; junction bases outside the gene matches: 12. CDR1 is MDHEN, CDR2 SYDVKM, per germline. The CDR3 region is CASSFSQGKGSPLHF. In DNA, the CDR3 is TGTGCCAGCAGCTTCTCACAGGGGAAAGGCTCACCCCTCCACTTT.

The J gene is TRBJ2-1, the V gene TRBV7-3, with 10 bases identical to TRBD2. The CDR3 is made up of 15 amino acids. Losses at the gene ends were 5 bases for V and 5 bases for J; bases not matched to a gene: 6. From germline, CDR1 is SGHTA and CDR2 FQGTGA. For the CDR3, the DNA is TGTGCCAGCAGCCCGGGACTAGCGCCAAACAATGAGCAGTTCTTC. It codes for CASSPGLAPNNEQFF.